Listed below are T cell receptor beta chains from one sample, sequenced in a study of blood T cell repertoires in COVID-19. Repertoires were generated with immunoSEQ multiplex PCR, while TCRdb's copy carries only in-frame clones and drops some. The sample carries about 220,000 clones, 75% to 90% recorded once. Sequencing used peripheral blood. These receptors were collected from a man in his forties with acute or convalescent COVID-19. Each CDR3 is given with its conserved first and last residue. The order of the fields is clone size, J gene, V gene, D gene, CDR3 DNA, CDR3 protein. D genes are given only for firm matches. Size is stated for part of the rows, as once, few or many counts, or as a class when the clone is expanded.

.,TRBJ2-7,TRBV20-1,TRBD2,TGCAGTGCTAGTTTACTAGCGGGGGGCGGATACGAGCAGTACTTC,CSASLLAGGGYEQYF
.,TRBJ1-4,TRBV19,TRBD1,TGTGCCAGTAGTGCCCGACAGGGAGTCGACGAAAAACTGTTTTTT,CASSARQGVDEKLFF
.,TRBJ1-2,TRBV3-1/TRBV3-2,.,TGTGCCAGCAGCCGACCCGGACAGTTCGGTGGCTACACCTTC,CASSRPGQFGGYTF
.,TRBJ2-3,TRBV29-1,.,TGCAGCGTTGAATCTCGGAGACCCTCAGATACGCAGTATTTT,CSVESRRPSDTQYF
.,TRBJ2-1,TRBV21-1,.,TGTGCCAGCAGCAAAGAGGCACTAGCGGGGACTAGCTCCTACAATGAGCAGTTCTTC,CASSKEALAGTSSYNEQFF
.,TRBJ2-5,TRBV7-6,.,TGTGCCAGCAGCTTAGGCCGGGATTATCAAGAGACCCAGTACTTC,CASSLGRDYQETQYF
few,TRBJ2-1,TRBV10-3,TRBD2,TGTGCCATCAGTGAGTCCGGGACTAGCGGGATCAATGAGCAGTTCTTC,CAISESGTSGINEQFF
.,TRBJ1-2,TRBV28,TRBD1,TGTGCCAGCAGTTTTATTTTACAGGGGGCGATAAAAGGCTATGGCTACACCTTC,CASSFILQGAIKGYGYTF
.,TRBJ2-5,TRBV19,TRBD2,TGTGCCAGTAGTAGATCGGGGGGGGTTGGAAAAAAGACCCAGTACTTC,CASSRSGGVGKKTQYF
.,TRBJ2-2,TRBV18,TRBD1,TGTGCCAGCTCACCTCGGGACAGGGGGCGAGACGGGGAGCTGTTTTTT,CASSPRDRGRDGELFF
.,TRBJ2-1,TRBV5-1,.,TGCGCCAGCAGCTCCCGGGCTAGCAGGGGCGGCAATGAGCAGTTCTTC,CASSSRASRGGNEQFF
.,TRBJ1-5,TRBV7-8,.,TGTGCCAGCAGCCCCCCCAGCAGGGAAAGAGATCAGCCCCAGCATTTT,CASSPPSRERDQPQHF
.,TRBJ2-3,TRBV7-9,TRBD2,TGTGCCAGCAGCTTAGCTGCGGGGGGGCCGGGTCAACCAGATACGCAGTATTTT,CASSLAAGGPGQPDTQYF
.,TRBJ2-7,TRBV29-1,.,TGCAGCTCCTTGACTAGCTCCTACGAGCAGTACTTC,CSSLTSSYEQYF
.,TRBJ1-1,TRBV12-3/TRBV12-4,.,TGTGCCAGCAGTGGTGGCGGGCGTTGGATCTTT,CASSGGGRWIF
.,TRBJ1-3,TRBV7-9,TRBD1,TGTGCCAGCACCCCTTCGGACAGGCTCTCTGGAAACACCATATATTTT,CASTPSDRLSGNTIYF
once,TRBJ2-3,TRBV5-1,.,TGCGCCAGCAGTCTCCTTAGCACAGATACGCAGTATTTT,CASSLLSTDTQYF
.,TRBJ2-7,TRBV9,TRBD1,TGTGCCAGCAGCGGAACGGGGACAGGGTCCTACGAGCAGTACTTC,CASSGTGTGSYEQYF
.,TRBJ1-5,TRBV12-3/TRBV12-4,.,TGTGCCAGCAGTTTGGCCCAGCAGCCCCAGCATTTT,CASSLAQQPQHF
.,TRBJ2-3,TRBV11-2,TRBD2,TGTGCCAGCAGCCGCGCCGCGGGGGGACTCCTCACAGATACGCAGTATTTT,CASSRAAGGLLTDTQYF
.,TRBJ1-2,TRBV9,.,TGTGCCAGCAGCGTAGATCCCGAGAGAAACTATGGCTACACCTTC,CASSVDPERNYGYTF
.,TRBJ2-3,TRBV29-1,.,TGCAGCGTTGCCGGGGCGGGAACAGATACGCAGTATTTT,CSVAGAGTDTQYF
.,TRBJ1-5,TRBV18,TRBD1,TGTGCCAGCTCACCACCCACAGGGGGCCTGGATCAGCCCCAGCATTTT,CASSPPTGGLDQPQHF
.,TRBJ1-1,TRBV28,TRBD1,TGTGCCAGCCGACAGGGCATTGAAGCTTTCTTT,CASRQGIEAFF
.,TRBJ2-1,TRBV27,TRBD2,TGTGCCAGCAGTTTATTACTAGCGGGAGAAGTGGGACATGAGCAGTTCTTC,CASSLLLAGEVGHEQFF
.,TRBJ2-1,TRBV19,.,TGTGCCAGTACCCAGGCGGGCTTTCCCGATGAGCAGTTCTTC,CASTQAGFPDEQFF
.,TRBJ2-7,TRBV6-2/TRBV6-3,TRBD2,TGTGCCAGCAGTTTCCCACTAGCGGGCGAGCCCTCCTACGAGCAGTACTTC,CASSFPLAGEPSYEQYF
.,TRBJ2-1,TRBV27,.,TGTGCCAGCAGTTTTGCTAGCGCTTACAATGAGCAGTTCTTC,CASSFASAYNEQFF
.,TRBJ1-6,TRBV2,TRBD1,TGTGCCAGCAGTAGCTCCGGGACAGGGAGCTCCTATAATTCACCCCTCCACTTT,CASSSSGTGSSYNSPLHF
.,TRBJ2-1,TRBV11-2,TRBD2,TGTGCCAGCAGCTTCCCAACGACTCAGCGGGGGTACAATGAGCAGTTCTTC,CASSFPTTQRGYNEQFF
.,TRBJ1-4,TRBV9,.,TGTGCCAGCAGCCCTGGACATACAACTAATGAAAAACTGTTTTTT,CASSPGHTTNEKLFF
few,TRBJ1-5,TRBV5-4,.,TGTGCCAGCAGCTTTGCAGGGGTCAATCAGCCCCAGCATTTT,CASSFAGVNQPQHF
.,TRBJ1-1,TRBV5-1,.,TGCGCCAGCAGCCCCCGACAGGACACTGAAGCTTTCTTT,CASSPRQDTEAFF
.,TRBJ2-3,TRBV9,TRBD2,TGTGCCAGCAGCGTAGCATTATTGGGACTAGCGGGGCTTGGCACAGATACGCAGTATTTT,CASSVALLGLAGLGTDTQYF
.,TRBJ1-1,TRBV27,TRBD1,TGTGCCAGCAGTTTGGGCCCACAGGGGACTGAAGCTTTCTTT,CASSLGPQGTEAFF
.,TRBJ1-2,TRBV5-1,TRBD1,TGCGCCAGCAGCTTGGGTAGGGACAGGTTTAACTATGGCTACACCTTC,CASSLGRDRFNYGYTF
.,TRBJ1-1,TRBV10-3,.,TGTGCCATCACCGCGGAGGAGGACACTGAAGCTTTCTTT,CAITAEEDTEAFF
.,TRBJ1-2,TRBV6-2/TRBV6-3,TRBD1,TGTGCCAGCAGTTACTCCACCGGGGACAGGGAGAGTGGCTACACCTTC,CASSYSTGDRESGYTF
once,TRBJ2-1,TRBV7-2,.,TGTGCCAGCAGCTCCCCAGAATGGCGGAGCTACAATGAGCAGTTCTTC,CASSSPEWRSYNEQFF
.,TRBJ2-7,TRBV7-2,TRBD1,TGTGCCAGCAGCAACCAGGGACAGACCTACGAGCAGTACTTC,CASSNQGQTYEQYF
.,TRBJ1-5,TRBV30,TRBD1,TGTGCCTGGAGTACGGACAGGGATGATCAGCCCCAGCATTTT,CAWSTDRDDQPQHF
.,TRBJ2-3,TRBV2,TRBD1,TGTGCCAGCAGTGAAGCTACAGGGGGAAGCACAGATACGCAGTATTTT,CASSEATGGSTDTQYF
.,TRBJ1-5,TRBV19,TRBD1,TGTGCCAGTAGTCTCGGGACAGGTGGTTATCAGCCCCAGCATTTT,CASSLGTGGYQPQHF
.,TRBJ2-1,TRBV3-1/TRBV3-2,TRBD2,TGTGCCAGCAGCCAAGAAGAGATAGCGGGAGCCTCCTACAATGAGCAGTTCTTC,CASSQEEIAGASYNEQFF
.,TRBJ1-1,TRBV18,.,TGTGCCAGCTCGCAGGGATTCCAAAAGAACACTGAAGCTTTCTTT,CASSQGFQKNTEAFF
.,TRBJ1-6,TRBV27,.,TGTGCCAGCAGCCTAGGGTCCAGGGTCGGAAATAATTCACCCCTCCACTTT,CASSLGSRVGNNSPLHF
.,TRBJ2-5,TRBV7-9,.,TGTGCCAGCAGCGGGGGGAATCAAGAGACCCAGTACTTC,CASSGGNQETQYF
.,TRBJ1-1,TRBV19,.,TGTGCCGCGCGGGGGGGTAACACTGAAGCTTTCTTT,CAARGGNTEAFF
.,TRBJ2-3,TRBV28,TRBD1,TGTGCCACCTCTAGGCCCTCGGGACAGGGGGTGACAGATACGCAGTATTTT,CATSRPSGQGVTDTQYF
.,TRBJ1-1,TRBV10-1,TRBD1,TGCGCCAGCAGTCGCAAGGGAGGAGGGGGCGCGAACACTGAAGCTTTCTTT,CASSRKGGGGANTEAFF
.,TRBJ2-7,TRBV19,TRBD1,TGTGCCAGTAGGGGCGGTTGGGACAGGGACGAGAAGAACGAGCAGTACTTC,CASRGGWDRDEKNEQYF
.,TRBJ2-1,TRBV6-1,TRBD2,TGTGCCAGCAGTGAAGTTGGTAGCGGGGGGTCTAAGTTCTTC,CASSEVGSGGSKFF
.,TRBJ1-2,TRBV6-5,.,TGTGCCAGCAGTTACCCTGGGGGGGAGGGCTACACCTTC,CASSYPGGEGYTF
.,TRBJ2-1,TRBV24-1,TRBD1,TGTGCCACCAGTGACGCCGGGACAGGACTTTACAATGAGCAGTTCTTC,CATSDAGTGLYNEQFF